The entry below describes one TCR beta chain. The antigen is undetermined. Vbeta (60) and Jbeta (13) primers were used in the PCR. The table came from immunoSEQ multiplex PCR; TCRdb's copy has only in-frame clones and leaves some out. The sample carries about 64,000 clones, 75% to 80% recorded once. The sample originates from a study of cytomegalovirus exposure and HLA in healthy donors. Regarding the study as a whole: Previously analyzed data showed that most TCR beta V segments were productive at a frequency of about 90% or about 30%.

Trimming stripped 6 bases from V and 1 base from J, with 15 bases between. This CDR3 comprises 15 residues. The V gene's germline CDR1 is LNHNV and CDR2 YYDKDF (reference sequence). Whereas donors were nominally healthy upon sampling, unrecorded immune exposures were probable. J is TRBJ1-1 and V is TRBV15; D is possibly TRBD1 (5 bases). The sequenced material came from PBMCs. The TCR comes from a man between 18 and 29 years old in good health and CMV-seropositive. The CDR3 spells CATRAWGDPNTEAFF. CDR3 in DNA: TGTGCCACCAGAGCCTGGGGGGACCCGAACACTGAAGCTTTCTTT.